This TCR beta chain was sequenced in a study of shared clonotypes between healthy human individuals. How the authors handled the data: Owing to the provision of junction-only sequences devoid of quality scores by immunoSEQ, filtering differed. Clones were sequenced by immunoSEQ multiplex PCR, and TCRdb holds only the in-frame ones, with some missing. The V and J calls and the clone size are those of that table, but D and trimming were determined from the DNA. This table holds 400,000 to 500,000 clones, roughly 85% found once. V lost 6 bases to trimming and J lost 5 bases; unmatched junction nucleotides: 6. The CDR3 covers 15 residues. CDR1 LNHDA and CDR2 SQIVND come from the germline V gene (reference sequence).

J is TRBJ2-7 and V is TRBV19, with 14 bases that match TRBD2. This TCR was recovered from a middle-aged woman in good health. Some clones in this sample may be carry-over from other donors' samples. Material for sequencing was PBMCs. CDR3: CASSLTSGRGDEQYF. The CDR3 DNA sequence: TGTGCCAGTAGCTTGACTAGCGGGAGGGGAGACGAGCAGTACTTC.